Shown below are 7 T cell receptor beta chains from a single sample sequenced in a study of shared clonotypes between healthy human individuals. CD45RO-negative cells were positively selected for CCR7, leaving out terminally differentiated effector memory CD45RA+ cells. This table comes from immunoSEQ multiplex PCR, and its TCRdb copy is limited to in-frame clones, with some not included. The data hold approximately 2,000,000 clones, with 93% observed a single time. Source material: naive CD8+ T cells from PBMCs. The receptors were sampled from a man aged 18 to 29 in good health. Some clones in this sample may be carry-over from other donors' samples.

The rearrangement uses TRBV7-2 and TRBJ1-3; TRBD1 matches at 7 bases. CDR1 and CDR2 (germline): SGHTA, FQGNSA. The J segment lost 4 bases and the V segment lost 5 bases, leaving 8 bases of the junction unmatched. CDR3 size: 15 residues. CDR3 bases: TGTGCCAGCAGCCCCGACAGGGTACGCGGAAACACCATATATTTT. Translating it yields CASSPDRVRGNTIYF.

DNA of the CDR3: TGTGCCAGTAGTATGGGGCAGCGCCCGAACACTGAAGCTTTCTTT. Amino acids: CASSMGQRPNTEAFF. The chain uses TRBV19 and TRBJ1-1; tentative D call: TRBD1 (5 bases). The CDR3 runs to 15 residues. Germline loops: CDR1 LNHDA, CDR2 SQIVND (reference sequence). Trimming removed 3 bases at V and 1 base at J, with 12 bases between.

The gene calls are TRBV30 and TRBJ1-2; D possibly corresponds to TRBD1 (5 bases). The CDR3 contains 16 residues. V was pared by 4 bases and J by 6 bases, with 24 bases between. Germline loops: CDR1 GTSNPN, CDR2 SVGIG (reference sequence). CDR3 in DNA: TGTGCCTGGACACCCACGCTGGGGGTGGCAGCGAATGGCTACACCTTC. This gives the protein CAWTPTLGVAANGYTF.

A few counts support this clone. The chain has TRBV7-9 and TRBJ2-3; 10 nucleotides align to TRBD2. This CDR3 region has 14 residues. V lost 4 bases and J lost 4; bases outside the gene matches: 2. Germline CDR1 SEHNR, CDR2 FQNEAQ (reference sequence). CDR3 residues: CASSSSGSSDTQYF. CDR3 nucleotides: TGTGCCAGCAGCTCTAGCGGGAGTTCAGATACGCAGTATTTT.

This clone occurred once. The V gene is TRBV5-1, the J gene TRBJ1-1; D gene unclear. The CDR3 sequence is 15 residues long. The germline V and J ends were trimmed by 1 base and 5 bases, with 15 bases remaining between them. Germline V lookup: CDR1 SGHRS, CDR2 YFSETQ. CDR3 residues: CASSLRSGMRTEAFF. The CDR3, as DNA: TGCGCCAGCAGCTTGCGGTCGGGGATGAGAACTGAAGCTTTCTTT.

The sample holds one count of this clone. V usage is TRBV28 and J usage is TRBJ2-5; maybe TRBD1 (7 bases). CDR1 is MDHEN and CDR2 is SYDVKM in the germline V gene. Trimming shortened V by 4 bases and J by 4 bases, and 13 bases separated the two germline ends. The CDR3 loop spans 14 amino acids. CDR3 sequence (DNA): TGTGCCAGCAGTTCCGATCAGGGGGGAGAGACCCAGTACTTC. This codes for CASSSDQGGETQYF.

This clone was observed a handful of times. The chain couples TRBV7-7 to TRBJ2-1; 10 bases are a match to TRBD1. V dropped 5 bases and J dropped 8; count of bases not matched to a gene: 6. CDR3 length: 14 amino acids. CDR1 SSHAT and CDR2 FNYEAQ come from the germline V gene (reference sequence). CDR3 sequence (DNA): TGTGCCAGCAGCCCCTCGGGACAGGGGTATGAGCAGTTCTTC. Protein sequence: CASSPSGQGYEQFF.